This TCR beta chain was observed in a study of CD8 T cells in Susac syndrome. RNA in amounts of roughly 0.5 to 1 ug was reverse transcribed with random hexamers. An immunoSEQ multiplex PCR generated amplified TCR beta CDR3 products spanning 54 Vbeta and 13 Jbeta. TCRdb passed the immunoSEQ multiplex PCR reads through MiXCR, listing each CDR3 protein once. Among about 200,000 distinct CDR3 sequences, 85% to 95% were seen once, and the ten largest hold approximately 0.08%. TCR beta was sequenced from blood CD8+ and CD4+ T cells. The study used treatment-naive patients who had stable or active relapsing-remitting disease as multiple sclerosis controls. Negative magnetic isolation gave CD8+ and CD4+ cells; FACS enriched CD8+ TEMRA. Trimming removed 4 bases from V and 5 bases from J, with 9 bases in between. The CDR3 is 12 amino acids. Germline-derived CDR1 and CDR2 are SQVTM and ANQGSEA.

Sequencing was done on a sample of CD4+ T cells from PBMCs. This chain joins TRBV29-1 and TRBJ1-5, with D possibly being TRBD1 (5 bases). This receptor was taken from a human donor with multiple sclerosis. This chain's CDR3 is CSVGGGDQPQHF. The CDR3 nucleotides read TGCAGCGTTGGTGGGGGTGATCAGCCCCAGCATTTT. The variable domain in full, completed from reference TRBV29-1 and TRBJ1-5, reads SAVISQKPSRDICQRGTSLTIQCQVDSQVTMMFWYRQQPGQSLTLIATANQGSEATYESGFVIDKFPISRPNLTFSTLTVSNMSPEDSSIYLCSVGGGDQPQHFGDGTRLSIL.